In its sample, the clone carrying this TCR beta chain was seen many times. The antigen remains unidentified. Sample time point: persistent/refractory GD, antithyroid drugs over 5 years with positive TRAb. PBMCs provided the RNA from which the TCR library was made. Peripheral blood, Nine milliliters per patient, was collected in EDTA tubes. The sample comes from a study of regulatory T cells in long-lasting Graves disease. About the research overall: It was over 5 years of antithyroid drugs, with positive TSH receptor antibodies, that meant persistent Graves' disease. General study results and limits: Persistent-disease Graves' patients showed less TCR diversity than new cases. With persistent disease, TRBV28, TRBJ1-2 and TRBJ2-5 were the favored segments.

Both iRepertoire HTBI primers and Arm-PCR of CDR3 regions were used to build the TCR beta libraries. TCRdb called the multiplex PCR reads again in MiXCR, with one record for every CDR3 protein. The sample has approximately 470,000 distinct CDR3 sequences, more than 20% seen once. V was shortened by 4 bases and J by 1 base, with 8 bases between the two germline ends. The CDR3 loop spans 14 amino acids. The chain combines TRBV12-3 or TRBV12-4 with TRBJ1-5; no firm D call. The sequencing here drew on peripheral blood mononuclear cells (PBMCs), taken when the disease was refractory, from a patient treated with antithyroid drugs. The TCR sequence derives from a female donor with Graves disease. CDR3 DNA sequence: TGTGCCAGCAGTTGGGGAGACAGCAATCAGCCCCAGCATTTT. Amino acid sequence: CASSWGDSNQPQHF.